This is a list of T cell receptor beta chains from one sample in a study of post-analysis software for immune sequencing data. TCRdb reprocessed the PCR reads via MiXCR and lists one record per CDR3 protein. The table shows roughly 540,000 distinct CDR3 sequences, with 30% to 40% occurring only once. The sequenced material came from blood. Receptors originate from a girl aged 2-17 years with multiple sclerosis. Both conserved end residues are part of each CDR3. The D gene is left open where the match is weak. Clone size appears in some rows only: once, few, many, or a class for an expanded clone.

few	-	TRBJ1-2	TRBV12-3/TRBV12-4	TGTGCCAGCAGCTGGCCTTCCCCCCTTTATGGCTACACCTTC	CASSWPSPLYGYTF
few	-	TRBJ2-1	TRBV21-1	TGTGCCAGCCGGGAGGGGTCCTCCTCCTACAATGAGCAGTTCTTC	CASREGSSSYNEQFF
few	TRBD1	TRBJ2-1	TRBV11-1	TGTGCCAGCAGCGACGCGGACAGGGGGGCCTACAATGAGCAGTTCTTC	CASSDADRGAYNEQFF
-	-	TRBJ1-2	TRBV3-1	TGTGCCAGCAGCCAAGATCAGGCCGCGTATGGCTACACCTTC	CASSQDQAAYGYTF
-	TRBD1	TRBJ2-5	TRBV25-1	TGTGCCAGCAGTGAAGAGTTTTCTGACAGGGCGATTGAGCAGTACTTC	CASSEEFSDRAIEQYF
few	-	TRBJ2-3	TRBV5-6	TGTGCCAGCAGCTTGATGCCCCGCACAGATACGCAGTATTTT	CASSLMPRTDTQYF
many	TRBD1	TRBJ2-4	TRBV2	TGTGCCAGCAGAGCCGGGACAGGGGAAAACATTCAGTACTTC	CASRAGTGENIQYF
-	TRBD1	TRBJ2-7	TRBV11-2	TGTGCCAGCAGCCCCGGTAGGGGGACAGGTACCTACGAGCAGTACTTC	CASSPGRGTGTYEQYF
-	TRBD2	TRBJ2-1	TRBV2	TGTGCCAGCAACCTACGGACTAGCGGTTACAATGAGCAGTTCTTC	CASNLRTSGYNEQFF
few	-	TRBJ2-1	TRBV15	TGTGCCACCAGCAGAGACCTACCGCCCAATGAGCAGTTCTTC	CATSRDLPPNEQFF
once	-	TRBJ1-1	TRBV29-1	TGCAGCGTTCTAGGACTGAGCACTGAAGCTTTCTTT	CSVLGLSTEAFF
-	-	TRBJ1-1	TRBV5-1	TGCGCCAGCAGCTGGGACGGTCGTGAAGCTTTCTTT	CASSWDGREAFF
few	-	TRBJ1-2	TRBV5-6	TGTGCCAGCAGCTTGGAGGCAGGCCACTATAGCTACACCTTC	CASSLEAGHYSYTF
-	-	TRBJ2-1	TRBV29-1	TGCAGCGTCTTAAACAATGAGCAGTTCTTC	CSVLNNEQFF
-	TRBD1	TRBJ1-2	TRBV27	TGTGCCAGCAGTTTAATGGGGACAGGGGTACACTACACCTTC	CASSLMGTGVHYTF
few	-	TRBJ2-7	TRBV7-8	TGTGCCAGCAGCTTAGCGGGGTCTCACTACGAGCAGTACTTC	CASSLAGSHYEQYF
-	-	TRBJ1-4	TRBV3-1	TGTGCCAGCAGCCAAGAAGGAAAACTGTTTTTT	CASSQEGKLFF
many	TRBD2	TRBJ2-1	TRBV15	TGTGCCACCAGCAGGACTAGCGGGGGATCGGAGCAGTTCTTC	CATSRTSGGSEQFF
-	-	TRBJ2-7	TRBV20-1	TGCAGTGCTTCGCCCCAGTCAGGCCACAATGAGCAGTACTTC	CSASPQSGHNEQYF
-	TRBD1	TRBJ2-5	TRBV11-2	TGTGCCAGCAGCTCCCGGGACAGGCAGTACTTC	CASSSRDRQYF
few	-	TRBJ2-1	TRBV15	TGTGCCACCAGCGCACGGACAGGGAGGGACAATGAGCAGTTCTTC	CATSARTGRDNEQFF
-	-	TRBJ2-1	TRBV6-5	TGTGCCAGCAGTTTACACGGGGGGCCCACCGCCTACAATGAGCAGTTCTTC	CASSLHGGPTAYNEQFF
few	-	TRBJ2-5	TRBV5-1	TGCGCCAGCAGCTCCGATGGACAGCTTGAGACCCAGTACTTC	CASSSDGQLETQYF
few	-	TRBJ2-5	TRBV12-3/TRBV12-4	TGTGCCAGCAGTTTAGGGTCCGACTACCCAAACGAGGAGACCCAGTACTTC	CASSLGSDYPNEETQYF
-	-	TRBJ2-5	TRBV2	TGTGCCAGCAGTGAGAGGGAAGTGTTCGGGGAGACCCAGTACTTC	CASSEREVFGETQYF
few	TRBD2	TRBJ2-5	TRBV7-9	TGTGCCAGCAGCTTGTGGACTAGCGGCAGAGAGACCCAGTACTTC	CASSLWTSGRETQYF
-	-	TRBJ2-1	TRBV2	TGTGCCAGCAGCCAAACTAGGAATGAGCAGTTCTTC	CASSQTRNEQFF
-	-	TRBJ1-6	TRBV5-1	TGCGCCAGCAGCCGGGCCGGGGACCCGGATTCGCCCCTCCACTTT	CASSRAGDPDSPLHF
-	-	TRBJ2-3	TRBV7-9	TGTGCCAGCAGCTTAGGCCCGGTTATCGGCACAGATACGCAGTATTTT	CASSLGPVIGTDTQYF
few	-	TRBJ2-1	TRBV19	TGTGCCAGTAGTATAGTCCGGTCCGAGTACAATGAGCAGTTCTTC	CASSIVRSEYNEQFF
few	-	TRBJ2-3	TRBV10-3	TGTGCCATCAGCCTCGACTCCTCGATGATGTATTTT	CAISLDSSMMYF
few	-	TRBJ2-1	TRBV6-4	TGTGCCAGCAGCCTCACCTACGGCGGAGAGCAGTTCTTC	CASSLTYGGEQFF
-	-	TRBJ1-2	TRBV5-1	TGCGCCAGCAGCTTGGGACAGCTTAACTATGGCTACACCTTC	CASSLGQLNYGYTF
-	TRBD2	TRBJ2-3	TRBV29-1	TGCAGCGTTGATAGGCGGGGGGTGGGGGATACGCAGTATTTT	CSVDRRGVGDTQYF
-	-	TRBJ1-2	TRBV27	TGTGCCAGCAGTTCTGCCAGGAACTATGGCTACACCTTC	CASSSARNYGYTF
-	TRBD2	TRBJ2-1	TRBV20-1	TGCAGTGCTATACGCGGACTAGCGGGGGGCAATGAGCAGTTCTTC	CSAIRGLAGGNEQFF
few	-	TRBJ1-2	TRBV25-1	TGTGCCAGCAATCCCCCCGACAGCTACGGCTACACCTTC	CASNPPDSYGYTF
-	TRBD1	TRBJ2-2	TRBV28	TGTGCCAGCAGTTTAGGGGACAGAGCTCTAAACACCGGGGAGCTGTTTTTT	CASSLGDRALNTGELFF
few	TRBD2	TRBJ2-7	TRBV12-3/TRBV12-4	TGTGCCAGCAGTACGCCGGTGGTAGCGGGGGGGCACGAGCAGTACTTC	CASSTPVVAGGHEQYF
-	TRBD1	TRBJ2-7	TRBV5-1	TGCGCCAGCAGCCCTACTACAGGGGGCGTCTACGAGCAGTACTTC	CASSPTTGGVYEQYF
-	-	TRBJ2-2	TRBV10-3	TGTGCCATCAGTGAACAGGGGAACACCGGGGAGCTGTTTTTT	CAISEQGNTGELFF
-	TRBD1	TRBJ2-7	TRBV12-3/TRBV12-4	TGTGCCAGCAGCTTAGGGGGCTGGGGGTACGAGCAGTACTTC	CASSLGGWGYEQYF
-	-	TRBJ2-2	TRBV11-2	TGTGCCAGCAGCTTAGATAGGAGCCCGATAGGCGGGGAGCTGTTTTTT	CASSLDRSPIGGELFF
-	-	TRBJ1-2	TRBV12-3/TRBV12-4	TGTGCCAGCAGTTTTGATCTTGGCTACACCTTC	CASSFDLGYTF
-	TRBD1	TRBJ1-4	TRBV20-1	TGCAGTGCCCTCGACAGGGGGGGGAATGAAAAGCTGTTTTTT	CSALDRGGNEKLFF
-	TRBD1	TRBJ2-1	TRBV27	TGTGCCACTAGACAGGGGGCGGTAAATAAGCAGTTCTTC	CATRQGAVNKQFF
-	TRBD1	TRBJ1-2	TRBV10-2	TGCGCCAGCGGACAGGGGTCCCTTGGCTGCACCTTC	CASGQGSLGCTF
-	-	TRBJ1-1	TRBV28	TGTGCCAGCACCCCAAATGGGAGGAGGACTGAAGCTTTCTTT	CASTPNGRRTEAFF
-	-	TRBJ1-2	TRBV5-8	TGTGCCAGCAGTTTATCTCATGGCTACACCTTC	CASSLSHGYTF
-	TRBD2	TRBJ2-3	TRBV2	TGTGCCAGCCCGAAGGAGCGGGAGTCCCATACGCAGTATTTT	CASPKERESHTQYF
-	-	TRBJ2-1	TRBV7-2	TGTGCCAGCAGCAGAGGAGCGAATGAGCAGTTCTTC	CASSRGANEQFF
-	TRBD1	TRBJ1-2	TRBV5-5	TGTGCCAGCAGCTTGTCCGGGACAGGGTTGAATGGCTACACCTTC	CASSLSGTGLNGYTF
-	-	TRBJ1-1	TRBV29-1	TGCAGCGTTGAAGATCTGGTGAACACTGAAGCTTTCTTT	CSVEDLVNTEAFF
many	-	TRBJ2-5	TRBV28	TGTGCCAGCAGTTCTCGGCAGGGGCGGGAGACCCAGTACTTC	CASSSRQGRETQYF